Presented here are 25 T cell receptor beta chains from one specimen sequenced in a study of vaccination and CD4 T cells after COVID-19. Time point given: late sampling 161 to 241 days after vaccination in a few convalescent patients. Noted treatment: roughly ten-day PBMC culture with coronavirus spike peptide pools or control peptides (ViraFEST assay). The Oncomine TCR Beta short-read assay generated sequence data from the DNA of cultured CD4+ T cells. One entry per CDR3 protein, called by TCRdb with MiXCR from the PCR reads. The sample has fewer than 20,000 distinct CDR3 sequences; around 47% are singletons. These receptors have no identified antigens. This sample comprised CD4+ T cells from blood, cultured in vitro, obtained about 7 months after SARS-CoV-2 vaccination. All receptors come from a human donor who had recovered from COVID-19.

The table lists this clonotype with a few counts. The gene calls are TRBV15 and TRBJ2-7; a possible D gene is TRBD1 (6 bases). The CDR3 runs to 13 residues. The V and J ends lost 2 bases and 6 bases respectively, with 11 bases between them. Per the germline V gene, CDR1 is LNHNV and CDR2 is YYDKDF (reference sequence). The CDR3 loop is CATSRFTGSEQYF. The CDR3 region has the DNA TGTGCCACCAGCAGATTTACAGGGTCCGAGCAGTACTTC.

V is TRBV18 and J is TRBJ1-2; D unclear. The CDR3 has 13 residues. V dropped 3 bases and J dropped 3 bases, with 8 bases sitting between them. Germline loops: CDR1 KGHSH, CDR2 LQKENI. CDR3 region: CASSPESDYGYTF. Here the CDR3 DNA reads TGTGCCAGCTCACCGGAATCGGACTATGGCTACACCTTC.

In its sample, this clonotype was seen a few times. The chain has TRBV15 and TRBJ2-7; perhaps TRBD2 as D (6 bases). The CDR3 sequence is 15 residues long. Germline assignment: CDR1 LNHNV and CDR2 YYDKDF (reference sequence). V dropped 1 base and J dropped 0 bases, with 10 bases sitting between them. The CDR3 DNA is TGTGCCACCAGCAGAGTTGGGACTGGCTCCTACGAGCAGTACTTC. Translation: CATSRVGTGSYEQYF.

The chain combines TRBV14 with TRBJ1-2; no firm D call. CDR3 length: 14 residues. Per germline, CDR1 SGHDN and CDR2 FVKESK. V lost 4 bases and J lost 2, with 11 bases in between. The CDR3, as DNA: TGTGCCAGCAGCCGACGTACCGGGAACTATGGCTACACCTTC. Translation gives CASSRRTGNYGYTF.

This clonotype showed up just once. V and J are TRBV2 and TRBJ1-2; D remains ambiguous. Germline CDR1 and CDR2: SNHLY and FYNNEI. This CDR3 has 14 residues. Deletions cut 4 bases from V and 4 bases from J, with 13 bases between. The CDR3 DNA sequence: TGTGCCAGCAGTGGTTCGCACGGAGTCTATGGCTACACCTTC. This sequence encodes CASSGSHGVYGYTF.

The chain recombines TRBV20-1 with TRBJ1-1; possible D gene TRBD1, 5 bases. This CDR3 is 16 amino acids long. Trimming cost V 6 bases and J 4 bases, with 24 bases left between them. Germline CDR1 reads DFQATT; CDR2 reads SNEGSKA (reference sequence). CDR3: CSASGVADRPSTEAFF. CDR3 in DNA: TGCAGTGCCAGTGGGGTAGCTGACAGACCTTCCACTGAAGCTTTCTTT.

A word on this clonotype: Germline is not matched at one junction end, which may reflect a read error. This sequence joins TRBV24-1 and TRBJ2-5; 8 bases match TRBD1. The germline CDR1 and CDR2 sequences are KGHDR and SFDVKD. The CDR3 has 16 residues. For the CDR3, the DNA is TGTGCCACCAGTGACCCCCGGGAGACAGGGGAGGAGACCCGGTACTTC. Translated: CATSDPRETGEETRYF.

This clonotype occurred a few times. V and J are TRBV6-1 and TRBJ2-7; 8 bases agree with TRBD2. Germline-derived CDR1 and CDR2 are MNHNS and SASEGT. Trimming cost V 8 bases and J 6 bases; bases outside gene matches: 18. This CDR3 is 16 amino acids long. CDR3 sequence: CASGNVAGSRPGEQYF. CDR3 DNA: TGTGCCAGCGGAAACGTAGCGGGGTCCCGTCCCGGCGAGCAGTACTTC.

J is TRBJ2-6 and V is TRBV6-1, with D maybe TRBD2 (5 bases). Deletions cut 7 bases from V and 4 bases from J, with 8 bases between. CDR3 length equals 13 residues. The germline CDR1 and CDR2 sequences are MNHNS and SASEGT. This CDR3 is CASTRGGANVLTF. CDR3 nucleotide sequence: TGTGCCAGCACCAGAGGGGGGGCCAACGTCCTGACTTTC.

The chain links TRBV28 to TRBJ1-3, with D uncertain. The V gene's germline CDR1 is MDHEN and CDR2 SYDVKM. With 4 bases removed from V and 1 base from J, the gap between germline ends came to 8 bases. This CDR3 is 14 amino acids long. DNA for the CDR3: TGTGCCAGCAGTTCCCGAAATTCTGGAAACACCATATATTTT. Translation gives CASSSRNSGNTIYF.

V is TRBV6-5 and J is TRBJ1-1; D is perhaps TRBD1 (5 bases). There are 15 residues in the CDR3. Per germline, CDR1 MNHEY and CDR2 SVGAGI. The germline V and J ends were trimmed by 4 bases and 3 bases, with 15 bases remaining between them. The CDR3 nucleotides are TGTGCCAGCAGTTGGGGCCCCTACCGGTACACTGAAGCTTTCTTT. Protein product: CASSWGPYRYTEAFF.

V and J are TRBV7-2 and TRBJ1-2; D gene unclear. The CDR3 length is 14 residues. V gave up 4 bases and J gave up 4 bases, with 13 bases separating them. Germline CDR1 SGHTA, CDR2 FQGNSA. The CDR3 DNA reads TGTGCCAGCAGCTCCAGGCGGCAGTCCTATGGCTACACCTTC. Translated, it gives CASSSRRQSYGYTF.

The CDR3 DNA follows: TGTGCCAGCAGACGGTCGACTAGCGGGAACTACGAGCAGTACTTC. Amino acid sequence: CASRRSTSGNYEQYF. The V gene is TRBV6-2 or TRBV6-3, the J gene TRBJ2-7; TRBD2 matches 11 bases. V gave up 6 bases and J gave up 3 bases; unmatched junction bases: 7. The CDR3 loop spans 15 amino acids. Germline loops: CDR1 MNHEY, CDR2 SVGEGT.

The genes are TRBV6-1 and TRBJ1-2; TRBD1 is a possible D gene (5 bases). The CDR3 loop spans 14 amino acids. Trimming left V 4 bases short and J 7 bases short, with 16 bases between. CDR1 MNHNS and CDR2 SASEGT come from the germline V gene. The CDR3 nucleotides read TGTGCCAGCAGTGGGGTATGGGGGTCAAGTGGCTACACCTTC. It codes for CASSGVWGSSGYTF.

The chain recombines TRBV19 with TRBJ1-6, with D perhaps matching TRBD1 (5 bases). CDR1 and CDR2 from the germline V gene are LNHDA and SQIVND (reference sequence). Trimming left V 9 bases short and J 10 bases short, with 13 bases between. The CDR3 length is 12 residues. CDR3 residues: CASGAWGSPLHF. CDR3 DNA: TGTGCCAGCGGGGCTTGGGGCTCACCCCTCCACTTT.

The rearrangement links TRBV7-8 to TRBJ1-2; maybe TRBD1 (6 bases). V dropped 2 bases and J dropped 1 base, with 20 bases sitting between them. The CDR3 consists of 18 residues. Germline lookup yields CDR1 SGHVS and CDR2 FQNEAQ. CDR3 in amino acids: CASSLRVVKGEFNYGYTF. The CDR3 DNA is TGTGCCAGCAGCTTACGGGTGGTGAAGGGGGAGTTTAACTATGGCTACACCTTC.

This clonotype has a handful of counts. The V and J genes are TRBV7-8 and TRBJ2-7; 10 positions agree with TRBD2. The CDR3 extends over 13 amino acids. CDR1 is SGHVS and CDR2 is FQNEAQ in the germline V gene. V shed 5 bases, J shed 7 bases, and the junction held 5 bases outside the gene matches. Written as DNA, the CDR3 is TGTGCCAGCAGCCCAAGCGGGGGGGTGGAGCAGTACTTC. Protein product: CASSPSGGVEQYF.

The CDR3 nucleotides are TGCAGTGCTCCTAACGCCAGGGATAATTCACCCCTCCACTTT. Encoded protein: CSAPNARDNSPLHF. This chain connects TRBV20-1 to TRBJ1-6; D is perhaps TRBD1 (5 bases). The CDR3 runs 14 residues. Trimming left V 5 bases short and J 5 bases short, with 13 bases between. CDR1 and CDR2 (germline): DFQATT, SNEGSKA (reference sequence).

The chain carries TRBV27 and TRBJ2-7, with 8 bases lining up with TRBD2. Germline V gene lookup returns CDR1 MNHEY and CDR2 SMNVEV (reference sequence). This CDR3 contains 15 residues. J lost 0 bases, V lost 6 bases, and 7 bases had no gene match. CDR3 in amino acids: CASSLAGTYSYEQYF. Written as DNA, the CDR3 is TGTGCCAGCAGCCTAGCGGGTACTTACTCCTACGAGCAGTACTTC.

J is TRBJ2-3 and V is TRBV7-2, with D hard to call. CDR3 length: 13 amino acids. V lost 3 bases and J 0 bases, leaving 4 bases between the germline ends. The germline CDR1 and CDR2 sequences are SGHTA and FQGNSA. CDR3 region: CASSFPSTDTQYF. DNA for the CDR3: TGTGCCAGCAGCTTCCCCAGCACAGATACGCAGTATTTT. Supplemented by reference TRBV7-2 and TRBJ2-3, the full variable domain reads GAGVSQSPSNKVTEKGKDVELRCDPISGHTALYWYRQSLGQGLEFLIYFQGNSAPDKSGLPSDRFSAERTGGSVSTLTIQRTQQEDSAVYLCASSFPSTDTQYFGPGTRLTVL.

The chain recombines TRBV18 with TRBJ2-5; 9 bases are a match to TRBD2. The CDR3 totals 16 residues. CDR1 and CDR2 (germline): KGHSH, LQKENI. J gave up 2 bases and V 1 base, and 5 bases lay outside the gene matches. The CDR3 is CASSPLGAGGQETQYF. In DNA form, the CDR3 reads TGTGCCAGCTCACCACTGGGAGCGGGAGGTCAAGAGACCCAGTACTTC.

This clonotype turned up a few times. The chain recombines TRBV10-3 with TRBJ2-5; possible D gene TRBD1, 6 bases. V shed 2 bases and J shed 4 bases, with 14 bases lying between them. This CDR3 is built from 15 residues. Germline-derived CDR1 and CDR2 are ENHRY and SYGVKD. The CDR3 region has the DNA TGTGCCATCAGTGAGGGACAGCCCTCGGGAGAGACCCAGTACTTC. As protein: CAISEGQPSGETQYF.

This clonotype was observed a few times. This chain joins TRBV24-1 and TRBJ1-1; TRBD1 is a possible D gene (6 bases). Germline CDR1 KGHDR, CDR2 SFDVKD. The V end lost 9 bases, the J end lost 1 base, and 14 bases lay between the germline ends. The CDR3 has 14 residues. CDR3 protein: CATSSSRGNTEAFF. In DNA, the CDR3 is TGTGCCACCTCTTCGAGCAGGGGGAACACTGAAGCTTTCTTT.

The chain couples TRBV7-2 to TRBJ2-7, with no clear D. The germline V and J ends were trimmed by 0 bases and 3 bases, with 12 bases remaining between them. Germline V gene data show CDR1 as SGHTA and CDR2 as FQGNSA. This CDR3 comprises 15 residues. The CDR3 DNA sequence: TGTGCCAGCAGCTTAGCGCCACAGCAAATCTACGAGCAGTACTTC. Translating gives CASSLAPQQIYEQYF.

This clonotype was found a few times. The chain has TRBV7-9 and TRBJ1-5, with TRBD1 as a possible D gene (5 bases). The CDR3 loop spans 13 amino acids. The V and J ends lost 5 bases and 10 bases respectively, with 15 bases between them. Germline V gene data show CDR1 as SEHNR and CDR2 as FQNEAQ (reference sequence). CDR3 sequence reads: CASSRGPGRPQHF. Written as DNA, the CDR3 is TGTGCCAGCAGCAGAGGGCCGGGGCGACCCCAGCATTTT. The entire variable domain, with the rest obtained from reference TRBV7-9 and TRBJ1-5, is as follows: DTGVSQNPRHKITKRGQNVTFRCDPISEHNRLYWYRQTLGQGPEFLTYFQNEAQLEKSRLLSDRFSAERPKGSFSTLEIQRTEQGDSAMYLCASSRGPGRPQHFGDGTRLSIL.